This TCR beta chain is from a study of blood T cell repertoires in COVID-19. Background on the study: The study drew acute and convalescent COVID-19 samples from the United States, Italy and Spain.

V dropped 10 bases and J dropped 9; count of bases not matched to a gene: 11. The CDR3 runs 15 residues. Per the germline V gene, CDR1 is SNHLY and CDR2 is FYNNEI. Assay: immunoSEQ multiplex PCR; the TCRdb copy retains only in-frame clones and omits some. The table shows 150,000 to 200,000 clones, with 74% occurring only once. This clone has only a few counts. Sequencing was carried out using peripheral blood. The rearrangement links TRBV2 to TRBJ2-1; 14 bases are shared with TRBD2. The clonotype was recovered from a woman of 80 years or more with acute or convalescent COVID-19. CDR3 in DNA: TGTGCCACCAAAGTCGGACTAGCGGGAGGCGGTGAGCAGTTCTTC. Amino acids: CATKVGLAGGGEQFF.